The next 22 T cell receptor beta chains were all read from a single sample in a study of vaccination and CD4 T cells after COVID-19. Their antigen targets remain unknown. Researchers used the Oncomine TCR Beta short-read assay to sequence DNA from cultured CD4+ T cells. TCRdb processed the PCR reads anew with MiXCR; each CDR3 protein has one entry. Of fewer than 13,000 distinct CDR3 sequences in the sample, around 46% were seen once. The treatment denotes: approximately nine-day PBMC culture with coronavirus spike peptide pools or control peptides (ViraFEST assay). Sequenced material: CD4+ T cells from blood, cultured in vitro. Source of these receptors: a human donor who had recovered from COVID-19.

A few counts support this clonotype. J is TRBJ1-2 and V is TRBV11-3; D is uncertain. Germline CDR1 SGHNT, CDR2 YENEEA. Deletions cut 1 base from V and 7 bases from J, with 22 bases between. This CDR3 spans 17 amino acids. This CDR3 reads CASSLAVGGETIAGYTF. CDR3 DNA: TGTGCCAGCAGCTTAGCAGTTGGCGGGGAGACCATCGCTGGCTACACCTTC. The variable domain in full, with the rest retrieved from reference TRBV11-3 and TRBJ1-2, is EAGVVQSPRYKIIEKKQPVAFWCNPISGHNTLYWYLQNLGQGPELLIRYENEEAVDDSQLPKDRFSAERLKGVDSTLKIQPAELGDSAVYLCASSLAVGGETIAGYTFGSGTRLTVV.

The chain couples TRBV30 to TRBJ2-3; TRBD2 agrees at 13 bases. The CDR3 consists of 16 residues. The germline V gene encodes CDR1 GTSNPN and CDR2 SVGIG (reference sequence). V shed 1 base, J shed 5 bases, and the junction held 6 bases outside the gene matches. In DNA form, the CDR3 reads TGTGCCTGGAGTGAGGGACTAGCGGGAAGCGGAGATACGCAGTATTTT. Protein: CAWSEGLAGSGDTQYF.

The rearrangement joins TRBV2 to TRBJ2-7, with D maybe TRBD1 (6 bases). The V gene lost 6 bases and the J gene lost 5 bases, with 17 bases spanning the gap. The CDR3 runs to 14 residues. Germline CDR1 is SNHLY and CDR2 is FYNNEI. The CDR3 region has the DNA TGTGCCAGCAGCCCGGGGCAGGGGTTAGACGAGCAGTACTTC. Translated, it gives CASSPGQGLDEQYF.

The CDR3 reads CSAIVRDLGSYGYTF. The CDR3 nucleotides are TGCAGTGCTATCGTACGGGACCTCGGTAGCTATGGCTACACCTTC. This chain uses TRBV20-1 with TRBJ1-2; the D gene is possibly TRBD1 (5 bases). Trimming stripped 4 bases from V and 4 bases from J, with 19 bases between. This CDR3 region has 15 residues. CDR1 and CDR2 (germline): DFQATT, SNEGSKA (reference sequence).

This chain uses TRBV6-5 with TRBJ1-6; D is undetermined. Trimming left V 0 bases short and J 4 bases short, with 10 bases between. CDR1 is MNHEY and CDR2 is SVGAGI in the germline V gene. The CDR3 length is 16 residues. CDR3 DNA: TGTGCCAGCAGTTACTCAACAGCAAGTTATAATTCACCCCTCCACTTT. This encodes CASSYSTASYNSPLHF.

V gene TRBV3-1 combines with J gene TRBJ2-1, with D maybe TRBD2 (5 bases). The germline CDR1 and CDR2 sequences are LGHDT and YNNKEL (reference sequence). The length of the CDR3 is 16 residues. V was trimmed by 5 bases and J by 0 bases, leaving 14 bases between them. CDR3 coding DNA: TGTGCCAGCAGCTCATGGACGGGAAGCTCCTACAATGAGCAGTTCTTC. It codes for CASSSWTGSSYNEQFF.

In this sample, this clonotype turned up a few times. The chain uses TRBV6-1 and TRBJ1-6; the D is unclear. Trimming took off 5 bases at V and 7 bases at J, with 12 bases between the two ends. The CDR3 is made up of 14 amino acids. Germline V gene lookup returns CDR1 MNHNS and CDR2 SASEGT. The CDR3 region has the DNA TGTGCCAGCAGTACCCGAAGGTGGAATTCACCCCTCCACTTT. This sequence encodes CASSTRRWNSPLHF.

This chain joins TRBV9 and TRBJ2-5, with TRBD2 matching 8 bases. J was trimmed by 5 bases and V by 2 bases; bases with no gene match: 8. Looked up from germline, CDR1 is SGDLS and CDR2 is YYNGEE. The CDR3 spans 15 residues. CDR3 loop: CASSVRGGPGETQYF. CDR3 DNA sequence: TGTGCCAGCAGCGTTCGGGGGGGCCCAGGGGAGACCCAGTACTTC.

This rearrangement joins TRBV20-1 to TRBJ1-2; D is ambiguous. The CDR3 sequence is 12 residues long. V was pared by 5 bases and J by 4 bases, with 11 bases between. Germline CDR1 reads DFQATT; CDR2 reads SNEGSKA (reference sequence). In nucleotides, the CDR3 is TGCAGTGCTGGAGGACCGGTCTATGGCTACACCTTC. Encoded protein: CSAGGPVYGYTF.

This clonotype was counted a few times. The chain links TRBV11-1 to TRBJ2-3; D is perhaps TRBD2 (5 bases). The CDR3 loop spans 12 amino acids. Trimming took 4 bases from V and 7 from J, leaving 9 bases between them. Germline CDR1 reads SGHAT; CDR2 reads FQDESV (reference sequence). In DNA, the CDR3 is TGTGCCAGCAGCTCGGGGAGTTATACGCAGTATTTT. It translates to CASSSGSYTQYF.

The V call is TRBV6-4, the J call TRBJ1-2, with TRBD1 matching 10 bases. Germline V lookup: CDR1 MRHNA, CDR2 SNTAGT. Trimming cost V 5 bases and J 0 bases; bases outside gene matches: 21. The CDR3 totals 21 residues. The DNA for the CDR3 is TGTGCCAGCAGTAACACCTGGACAGGGGGAGACCTCAAGGGTACTAACTATGGCTACACCTTC. Protein sequence: CASSNTWTGGDLKGTNYGYTF.

This clonotype was seen a handful of times. The junction and the germline gene differ at one end; a read error may be behind it. The rearrangement joins TRBV20-1 to TRBJ2-7; TRBD1 might be the D (5 bases). Germline CDR1 reads DFQATT; CDR2 reads SNEGSKA (reference sequence). The CDR3 extends over 14 amino acids. CDR3 in amino acids: CSARDDQGAGPLRF. CDR3 coding DNA: TGCAGTGCTAGAGATGATCAAGGGGCAGGGCCCCTCCGATTC.

This clonotype was seen a few times. The chain carries TRBV6-5 and TRBJ1-1; TRBD1 is a possible D gene (6 bases). The CDR3 loop spans 13 amino acids. V was clipped by 3 bases and J by 3 bases, with 8 bases between them. Germline V lookup: CDR1 MNHEY, CDR2 SVGAGI. The CDR3 DNA reads TGTGCCAGCAGTTATCCAGGGGACACTGAAGCTTTCTTT. As protein: CASSYPGDTEAFF.

V is TRBV12-3 or TRBV12-4 and J is TRBJ1-1, with D perhaps TRBD1 (5 bases). Trimming took 3 bases from V and 2 from J, leaving 10 bases between them. This CDR3 spans 14 amino acids. The CDR3 DNA reads as TGTGCCAGCAGTTTTGCCAGGGCCAACACTGAAGCTTTCTTT. It specifies CASSFARANTEAFF.

Here the CDR3 reads CASSRTSGGETQYF. The CDR3 DNA is TGTGCCAGCAGCAGGACTAGCGGTGGAGAGACCCAGTACTTC. The chain links TRBV11-2 to TRBJ2-5; 10 positions agree with TRBD2. This CDR3 region has 14 residues. In germline, CDR1 is SGHAT, CDR2 FQNNGV. V gave up 5 bases and J gave up 4 bases; unmatched junction bases: 4.

V usage is TRBV7-9 and J usage is TRBJ2-5; D is undetermined. Looked up from germline, CDR1 is SEHNR and CDR2 is FQNEAQ (reference sequence). V gave up 0 bases and J gave up 1 base, with 6 bases separating them. The CDR3 consists of 14 residues. The DNA for the CDR3 is TGTGCCAGCAGCTTAGCAAACAGCCAAGAGACCCAGTACTTC. Translating gives CASSLANSQETQYF.

The gene calls are TRBV9 and TRBJ1-5; 8 nucleotides match TRBD1. V lost 0 bases, J lost 4 bases, and 3 bases stayed unmatched. Germline CDR1 reads SGDLS; CDR2 reads YYNGEE. There are 15 residues in the CDR3. The CDR3 spells CASSVGTGLNQPQHF. DNA for the CDR3: TGTGCCAGCAGCGTAGGGACAGGGTTAAATCAGCCCCAGCATTTT. Full variable domain (missing parts from reference TRBV9 and TRBJ1-5): DSGVTQTPKHLITATGQRVTLRCSPRSGDLSVYWYQQSLDQGLQFLIQYYNGEERAKGNILERFSAQQFPDLHSELNLSSLELGDSALYFCASSVGTGLNQPQHFGDGTRLSIL.

The rearrangement links TRBV11-3 to TRBJ2-4; TRBD2 might be the D (6 bases). V was trimmed by 5 bases and J by 1 base, leaving 18 bases between them. The CDR3 contains 17 residues. The germline V gene has CDR1 SGHNT and CDR2 YENEEA. The CDR3 is CASSPDYTMGAKNIQYF. The CDR3 nucleotides read TGTGCCAGCAGCCCGGACTACACGATGGGGGCCAAAAACATTCAGTACTTC.

In this sample, this clonotype turned up a few times. The chain employs TRBV24-1 and TRBJ2-3; TRBD2 is a possible D gene (5 bases). Germline CDR1 and CDR2: KGHDR and SFDVKD. Trimming stripped 1 base from V and 8 bases from J, with 15 bases between. The CDR3 has 15 amino acids. The CDR3 loop is CATSDFTPSGFTQYF. Here the CDR3 DNA reads TGTGCCACCAGTGATTTCACACCTTCGGGGTTTACGCAGTATTTT.

The J gene is TRBJ2-3, the V gene TRBV25-1, with a weak D call TRBD1 (5 bases). Germline values: CDR1 MGHDK, CDR2 SYGVNS. Trimming took off 5 bases at V and 6 bases at J, with 12 bases between the two ends. CDR3 length equals 13 residues. For the CDR3, the DNA is TGTGCCAGCAGTAGGGGAAACTGGGATACGCAGTATTTT. This encodes CASSRGNWDTQYF.

The CDR3 DNA reads as TGTGCCAGTAGTATAGAGGGACACCTCTCTGGAAACACCATATATTTT. Translated, it gives CASSIEGHLSGNTIYF. The chain combines TRBV19 with TRBJ1-3; TRBD1 might be the D (6 bases). Trimming removed 0 bases at V and 0 bases at J, with 9 bases between. Germline loops: CDR1 LNHDA, CDR2 SQIVND (reference sequence). The CDR3 extends over 16 amino acids.

On this clonotype: A much bigger clone sits one base away, suggesting this may be a read error. This chain connects TRBV30 to TRBJ1-2; D might be TRBD1 (6 bases). V dropped 4 bases and J dropped 10 bases, with 13 bases sitting between them. This CDR3 has 11 amino acids. Germline lookup yields CDR1 GTSNPN and CDR2 SVGIG (reference sequence). The CDR3 DNA is TGTGCCTGGAAACAGGGTTTTGACTACACCTTC. Amino acids: CAWKQGFDYTF.